The entry below gives a single TCR beta chain sequence along with its context. Its antigen is unknown. This specimen comes from a study of T cells in Graves' hyperthyroidism and ophthalmopathy. Study results and caveats: Separating ophthalmopathy from stable hyperthyroidism was achieved by a 13 V-J model.

RNA transcripts served as the template for amplifying TCR beta CDR3 regions. The HTBI primer set drove a first-round RT-PCR of the TCR CDR3. TCRdb ran MiXCR on the multiplex PCR reads and lists one entry per CDR3 protein. The data contain about 640,000 distinct CDR3 sequences, around 21% of them seen just once; the ten biggest clones take up more than 30%. V lost 4 bases, J lost 4 bases, and 17 bases lay in between. Germline loops: CDR1 SQVTM, CDR2 ANQGSEA. The CDR3 loop spans 14 amino acids. Among ophthalmopathy patients, the Clinical Activity Score reached at least 3, the NOSPECS grade reached at least 4, and duration remained under 3 months.

This chain links TRBV29-1 with TRBJ2-7; D is perhaps TRBD2 (5 bases). This sequence was found in a man aged 30 to 45 with Graves' ophthalmopathy. Sequenced input: blood. The CDR3 spells CSVVPGRWSYEQYF. The CDR3 DNA is TGCAGCGTTGTACCGGGGAGATGGAGTTACGAGCAGTACTTC.